The T cell receptor beta chain described here comes from a study of shared clonotypes between healthy human individuals. As for this clone: Its antigen remains unidentified.

Splitting of each subset's genomic DNA was done evenly across several immunoSEQ plates. The table came from immunoSEQ multiplex PCR; TCRdb's copy has only in-frame clones and leaves some out. The sample holds roughly 2.6 million clones; more than 90% are singletons and the top ten take about 0.13%. Study-level findings and limits: The study generally estimated greater richness for naive than memory subsets. Having only a few donors restricted how much genetic and exposure-history diversity was captured.

V was shortened by 8 bases and J by 2 bases, with 12 bases between the two germline ends. Looked up from germline, CDR1 is MNHNS and CDR2 is SASEGT. This CDR3 contains 13 residues. Donors were healthy HIV-negative adults without recent acute infections or vaccinations. This receptor was obtained from a man aged 18 to 30 in good health. The sequencing sample was made of naive CD4+ T cells sorted from blood. Stated subset: CD45RA+ positively selected. The J gene is TRBJ1-1, the V gene TRBV6-1; D not certain. The CDR3 DNA reads TGTGCCAGCCTCTCTAAGGAAAACACTGAAGCTTTCTTT. This encodes CASLSKENTEAFF.